Listed below are T cell receptor beta chains from one sample, sequenced in a study of blood T cell repertoires in COVID-19. Profiled with immunoSEQ multiplex PCR; TCRdb holds only in-frame clones, not every one. The repertoire holds approximately 250,000 clones, with roughly 88% as singletons. The sample taken for sequencing was peripheral blood. These receptors were taken from a man younger than 45 who had recovered from COVID-19. CDR3s include the opening cysteine and the closing phenylalanine or tryptophan. A D gene is named only where the DNA matches it firmly. Size is stated for part of the rows, as once, few or many counts, or as a class when the clone is expanded.

d_call clone_size j_call v_call cdr3_nt cdr3_aa
TRBD1 NA TRBJ2-4 TRBV13 TGTGCCAGCAGCAGACTAGACAGGGGGCAGGCCAAAAACATTCAGTACTTC CASSRLDRGQAKNIQYF
NA NA TRBJ1-2 TRBV6-1 TGTGCCAGCAGTGAAGCGCAGGGACAAGGGAGGGTCTTTACTGGTGGCTACACCTTC CASSEAQGQGRVFTGGYTF
NA NA TRBJ1-2 TRBV7-8 TGTGCCAGCAGCTTAGCCAGTAACTATGGCTACACCTTC CASSLASNYGYTF
NA NA TRBJ2-7 TRBV19 TGTGCCAGTAGTACGAACTCTCCACGCGCCTACGAGCAGTACTTC CASSTNSPRAYEQYF
NA once TRBJ2-2 TRBV5-1 TGCGCCAGCAGCTTGGGCAGGGAAGGCGGGGAGCTGTTTTTT CASSLGREGGELFF
NA NA TRBJ2-3 TRBV4-2 TGTGCCAGCAGCCAAAAAACTAGAGGGCCCTCAGATACGCAGTATTTT CASSQKTRGPSDTQYF
NA NA TRBJ2-5 TRBV16 TGTGCCAGCAGCCAATCCTCCGCAGTTGAGACCCAGTACTTC CASSQSSAVETQYF
NA NA TRBJ1-2 TRBV4-2 TGTGCCAGCAGCCAAGTTTCAGCTAGGGGCTATGGCTACACCTTC CASSQVSARGYGYTF
TRBD2 NA TRBJ2-5 TRBV5-8 TGTGCCAGCCGGCTAGAGCGGGGGGGCCAAGAGGAGACCCAGTACTTC CASRLERGGQEETQYF
NA NA TRBJ2-3 TRBV14 TGTGCCAGCAGCCAGTTTCTAGGAGCTAGCACAGATACGCAGTATTTT CASSQFLGASTDTQYF
TRBD1 NA TRBJ1-2 TRBV27 TGTGCCAGCAGTTTATTTCCCAACAGGGGCCATGGCTACACCTTC CASSLFPNRGHGYTF
NA NA TRBJ1-5 TRBV5-1 TGCGCCAGCAGCTTAGACGGAGGGCAGCCCCAGCATTTT CASSLDGGQPQHF
TRBD1 NA TRBJ1-1 TRBV3-1/TRBV3-2 TGTGCCAGCAGCCAAGATCGAGACAGGGTGAACGCTTTCTTT CASSQDRDRVNAFF
TRBD1 NA TRBJ1-1 TRBV5-4 TGTGCCAGCAGTTTGGGACAGGGGGCTGTCGGAGCTTTCTTT CASSLGQGAVGAFF
TRBD2 few TRBJ2-5 TRBV6-4 TGTGCCAGCTCCCGCCTAGCGGGGACCAGCGAGACCCAGTACTTC CASSRLAGTSETQYF
NA NA TRBJ1-2 TRBV4-1 TGCGCCAGCAGCCAAGAATTGGGGGAGGACGGCTATGGCTACACCTTC CASSQELGEDGYGYTF
NA NA TRBJ1-4 TRBV6-5 TGTGCCACCCGAGGTGGTCCGGGGGTTAATGAAAAACTGTTTTTT CATRGGPGVNEKLFF
NA NA TRBJ1-2 TRBV27 TGTGCCAGCAGTTCCCAGGTTGGGAGTGGCTACACCTTC CASSSQVGSGYTF
NA NA TRBJ1-6 TRBV5-1 TGCGCCAGCAGCTTGGATGGGGAGAATTCACCCCTCCACTTT CASSLDGENSPLHF
TRBD2 NA TRBJ2-1 TRBV30 TGTGCCTGGAGTCCACTAGCGGGGGAATCTGAGCAGTTCTTC CAWSPLAGESEQFF
TRBD1 NA TRBJ1-2 TRBV6-5 TGTGCCAGCATTAGGACAGGCTCGAACTATGGCTACACCTTC CASIRTGSNYGYTF
TRBD1 NA TRBJ2-7 TRBV7-6 TGTGCCAGCAGTCGATCCGGACAGGGAGAGGATCGCGAGCAGTACTTC CASSRSGQGEDREQYF
NA few TRBJ1-1 TRBV5-1 TGCGCCAGCAGCTTTGGCAGCGACACTGAAGCTTTCTTT CASSFGSDTEAFF
TRBD2 NA TRBJ2-1 TRBV15 TGTGCCACCAGCAGAGGGACTAGCGGGGCCCTCGGATACAATGAGCAGTTCTTC CATSRGTSGALGYNEQFF
TRBD1 once TRBJ1-2 TRBV6-5 TGTGCCAGCAGTCAGGACAGGACTTATGGCTACACCTTC CASSQDRTYGYTF
NA NA TRBJ2-1 TRBV9 TGTGCCAGCAGCGTTCAAACCGGGACTTCTAATGAGCAGTTCTTC CASSVQTGTSNEQFF
NA NA TRBJ1-2 TRBV27 TGTGCCAGCAGTTTCCTCAAGGGCACAGGCAGGAACTATGGCTACACCTTC CASSFLKGTGRNYGYTF
TRBD2 NA TRBJ2-1 TRBV7-2 TGTGCCAGCAGCTTAAATGCGGGGGGCTACAATGAGCAGTTCTTC CASSLNAGGYNEQFF
NA NA TRBJ2-4 TRBV6-2/TRBV6-3 TGTGCCAGCAGTTACGGAGGGACCAAAAACATTCAGTACTTC CASSYGGTKNIQYF
NA NA TRBJ2-1 TRBV4-2 TGTGCCAGCAGCCAAGATCTAGGGGCCGTGGCAGGTAACAATGAGCAGTTCTTC CASSQDLGAVAGNNEQFF
NA NA TRBJ1-1 TRBV6-5 TGTGCCAGCAGTTACTCAGCCAGGTACACTGAAGCTTTCTTT CASSYSARYTEAFF
NA NA TRBJ2-1 TRBV7-9 TGTGCCAGCAGCTTAGGTCTCCGAGACAATGAGCAGTTCTTC CASSLGLRDNEQFF
NA NA TRBJ1-2 TRBV29-1 TGCAGCGCTACCGGGACACGAAACTATGGCTACACCTTC CSATGTRNYGYTF
NA NA TRBJ2-5 TRBV11-2 TGTGCCAGCAGCCCGCTTGGGGGCCTTCAAGAGACCCAGTACTTC CASSPLGGLQETQYF
TRBD1 NA TRBJ1-3 TRBV9 TGTGCCAGCAGCCCCCGGACAGGGCTCTCTGGAAACACCATATATTTT CASSPRTGLSGNTIYF
TRBD1 NA TRBJ1-5 TRBV10-3 TGTGCCATCAGTCGGGGGACAGGAAGCAATCAGCCCCAGCATTTT CAISRGTGSNQPQHF
NA NA TRBJ1-5 TRBV27 TGTGCCAGCAGCGATAGATATAGCAATCAGCCCCAGCATTTT CASSDRYSNQPQHF
TRBD2 NA TRBJ2-7 TRBV5-1 TGCGCCAGCAGCCATCCCGGGACTAGCGGGGGGCTGCCGCTCGAGCAGTACTTC CASSHPGTSGGLPLEQYF
NA once TRBJ1-3 TRBV9 TGTGCCAGCAGCGTGGGAGGGGACACTAGAAACACCATATATTTT CASSVGGDTRNTIYF
NA few TRBJ1-5 TRBV7-9 TGTGCCAGCAGCTTAACAAGGGGAGGGCATTTT CASSLTRGGHF
TRBD2 NA TRBJ2-1 TRBV29-1 TGCAGCGTTGAGGAAGCGGGGGATGGAAATGAGCAGTTCTTC CSVEEAGDGNEQFF
NA NA TRBJ1-1 TRBV20-1 TGCAGTGCTAGCCGGGACACTGAAGCTTTCTTT CSASRDTEAFF
NA NA TRBJ2-7 TRBV5-6 TGTGCCAGCAGGTCAAGTCGAGGGCCCGAGCAGTACTTC CASRSSRGPEQYF
TRBD1 NA TRBJ2-7 TRBV11-3 TGTGCCAGCAGCTCTACGAACCTCCGGGACAGCCCTATCGAGCAGTACTTC CASSSTNLRDSPIEQYF
TRBD1 NA TRBJ1-1 TRBV5-1 TGCGCCAGCAGCACGGGACAGGGGGGCACTGAAGCTTTCTTT CASSTGQGGTEAFF
NA NA TRBJ2-7 TRBV27 TGTGCCAGCAGTCTCCCACCGCAGGGGAGTCATTACGAGCAGTACTTC CASSLPPQGSHYEQYF
TRBD2 NA TRBJ2-1 TRBV4-1 TGCGCCAGCAGCCAAGCCGGGGGGGGGCAGGGTGATGAGCAGTTCTTC CASSQAGGGQGDEQFF
NA NA TRBJ1-3 TRBV27 TGTGCCAGCTCCAACGGGGAGCCGAGCGGTGCGGGAAACACCATATATTTT CASSNGEPSGAGNTIYF
TRBD2 NA TRBJ2-1 TRBV29-1 TGCAGTAAATTGGGCGGGGGACTCTACAATGAGCAGTTCTTC CSKLGGGLYNEQFF
NA few TRBJ2-5 TRBV9 TGTGCCAGCAGCGTCCAGAGCTCCGCGGGAGAGACCCAGTACTTC CASSVQSSAGETQYF